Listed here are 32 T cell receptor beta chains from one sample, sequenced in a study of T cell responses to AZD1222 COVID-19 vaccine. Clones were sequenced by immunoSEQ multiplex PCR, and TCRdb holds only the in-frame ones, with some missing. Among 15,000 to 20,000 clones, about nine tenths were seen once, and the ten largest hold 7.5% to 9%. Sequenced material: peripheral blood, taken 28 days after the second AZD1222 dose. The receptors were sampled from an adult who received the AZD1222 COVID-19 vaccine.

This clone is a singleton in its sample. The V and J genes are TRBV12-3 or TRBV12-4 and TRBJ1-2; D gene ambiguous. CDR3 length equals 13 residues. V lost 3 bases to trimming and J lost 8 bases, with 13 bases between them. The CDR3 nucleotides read TGTGCCAGCAGTTTTGGTCCCAGCGACGGCTACACCTTC. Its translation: CASSFGPSDGYTF.

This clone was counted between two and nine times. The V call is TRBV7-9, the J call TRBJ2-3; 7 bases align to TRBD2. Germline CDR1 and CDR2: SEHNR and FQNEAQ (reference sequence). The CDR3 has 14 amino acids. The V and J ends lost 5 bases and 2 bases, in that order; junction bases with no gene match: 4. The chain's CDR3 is CASSLSGNTDTQYF. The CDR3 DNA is TGTGCCAGCAGCCTCAGCGGGAACACAGATACGCAGTATTTT.

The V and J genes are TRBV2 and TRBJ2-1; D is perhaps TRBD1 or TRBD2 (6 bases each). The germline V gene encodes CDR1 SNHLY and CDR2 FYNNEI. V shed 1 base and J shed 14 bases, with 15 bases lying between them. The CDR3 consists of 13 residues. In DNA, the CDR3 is TGTGCCAGCAGTGAAGTGGTAAGGGGGGCGAAGTTCTTC. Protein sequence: CASSEVVRGAKFF.

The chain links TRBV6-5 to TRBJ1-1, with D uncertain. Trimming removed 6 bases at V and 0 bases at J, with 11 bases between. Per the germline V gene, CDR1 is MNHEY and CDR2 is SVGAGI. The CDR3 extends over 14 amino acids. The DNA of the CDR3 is TGTGCCAGCAGCCCGGGGTACATGAACACTGAAGCTTTCTTT. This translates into CASSPGYMNTEAFF.

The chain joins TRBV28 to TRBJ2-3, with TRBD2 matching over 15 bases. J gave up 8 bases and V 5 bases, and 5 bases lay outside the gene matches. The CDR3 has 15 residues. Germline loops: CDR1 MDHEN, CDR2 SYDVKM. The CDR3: CASSRTSGRAGTQYF. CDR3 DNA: TGTGCCAGCAGTCGGACTAGCGGGAGGGCCGGTACGCAGTATTTT.

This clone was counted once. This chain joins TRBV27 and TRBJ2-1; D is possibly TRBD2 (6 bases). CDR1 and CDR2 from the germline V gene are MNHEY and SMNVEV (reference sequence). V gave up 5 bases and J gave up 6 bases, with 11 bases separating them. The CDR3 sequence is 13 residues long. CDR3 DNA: TGTGCCAGCAGTCCTCGACTAGTCAATGAGCAGTTCTTC. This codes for CASSPRLVNEQFF.

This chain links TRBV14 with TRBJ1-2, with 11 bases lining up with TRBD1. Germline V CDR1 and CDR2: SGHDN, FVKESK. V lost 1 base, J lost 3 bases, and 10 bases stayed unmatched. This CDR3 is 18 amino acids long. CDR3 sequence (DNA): TGTGCCAGCAGCCAAGGTTTGCGTGGACAGGGGGCTGACTATGGCTACACCTTC. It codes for CASSQGLRGQGADYGYTF.

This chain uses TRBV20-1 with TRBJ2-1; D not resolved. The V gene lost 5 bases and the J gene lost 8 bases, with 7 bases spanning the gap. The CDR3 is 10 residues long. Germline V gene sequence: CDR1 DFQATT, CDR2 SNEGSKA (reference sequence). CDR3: CSAYWDEQFF. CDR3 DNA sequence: TGCAGTGCTTATTGGGATGAGCAGTTCTTC.

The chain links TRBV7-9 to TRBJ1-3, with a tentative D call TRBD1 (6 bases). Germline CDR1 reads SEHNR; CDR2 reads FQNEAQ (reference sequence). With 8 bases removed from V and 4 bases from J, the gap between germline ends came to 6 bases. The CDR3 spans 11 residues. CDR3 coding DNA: TGTGCCAGCGGGACAGGAAACACCATATATTTT. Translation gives CASGTGNTIYF.

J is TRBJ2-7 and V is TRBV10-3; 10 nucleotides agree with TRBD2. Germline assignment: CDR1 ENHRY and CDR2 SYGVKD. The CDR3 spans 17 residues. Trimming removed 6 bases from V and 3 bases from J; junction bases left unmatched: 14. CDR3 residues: CAISPPVVSGGDYEQYV. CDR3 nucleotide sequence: TGTGCCATCAGCCCTCCGGTGGTAAGCGGGGGGGACTACGAGCAGTACGTC.

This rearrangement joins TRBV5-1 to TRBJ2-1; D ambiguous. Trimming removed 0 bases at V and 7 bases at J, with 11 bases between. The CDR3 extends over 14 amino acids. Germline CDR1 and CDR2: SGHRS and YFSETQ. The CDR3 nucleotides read TGCGCCAGCAGCTTGGCTAACCCTGAGAATGAGCAGTTCTTC. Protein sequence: CASSLANPENEQFF.

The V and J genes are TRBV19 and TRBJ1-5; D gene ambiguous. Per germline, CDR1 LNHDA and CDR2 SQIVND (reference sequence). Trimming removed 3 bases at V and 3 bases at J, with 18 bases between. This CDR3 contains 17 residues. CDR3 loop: CASSMGRLRNDNQPQHF. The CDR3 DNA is TGTGCCAGTAGTATGGGGAGGTTGAGAAACGACAATCAGCCCCAGCATTTT.

The CDR3 DNA reads as TGTGCCAGCAGTGGAAATCCGGGACTAGCGTACAATGAGCAGTTCTTC. Translation: CASSGNPGLAYNEQFF. The chain uses TRBV28 and TRBJ2-1, with 10 bases fitting TRBD2. CDR3 length: 16 residues. The trim removed 5 bases at V and 4 bases at J, leaving 8 bases unmatched. Germline values: CDR1 MDHEN, CDR2 SYDVKM.

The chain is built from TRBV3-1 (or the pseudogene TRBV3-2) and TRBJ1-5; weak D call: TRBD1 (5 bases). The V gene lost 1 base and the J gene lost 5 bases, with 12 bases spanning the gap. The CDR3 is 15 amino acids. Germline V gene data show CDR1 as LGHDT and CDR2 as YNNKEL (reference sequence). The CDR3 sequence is CASSQGSGLDQPQHF. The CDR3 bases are TGTGCCAGCAGCCAAGGGTCAGGGCTTGATCAGCCCCAGCATTTT.

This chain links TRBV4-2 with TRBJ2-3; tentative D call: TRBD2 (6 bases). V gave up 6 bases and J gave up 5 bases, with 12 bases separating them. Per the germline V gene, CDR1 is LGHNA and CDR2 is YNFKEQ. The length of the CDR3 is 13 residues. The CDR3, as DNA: TGTGCCAGCAGGAGACTAGGCGGAGATACGCAGTATTTT. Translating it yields CASRRLGGDTQYF.

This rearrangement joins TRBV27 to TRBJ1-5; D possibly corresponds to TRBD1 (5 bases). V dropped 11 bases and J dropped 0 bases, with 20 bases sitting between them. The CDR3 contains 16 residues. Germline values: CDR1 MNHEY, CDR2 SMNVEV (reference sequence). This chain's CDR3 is CAGGMWTLGSNQPQHF. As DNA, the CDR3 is TGTGCCGGGGGTATGTGGACCCTAGGTAGCAATCAGCCCCAGCATTTT.

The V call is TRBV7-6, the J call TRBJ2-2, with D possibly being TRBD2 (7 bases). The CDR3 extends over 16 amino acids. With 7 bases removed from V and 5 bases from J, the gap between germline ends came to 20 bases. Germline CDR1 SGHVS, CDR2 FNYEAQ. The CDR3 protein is CASTPFGRGGTGELFF. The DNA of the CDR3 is TGTGCCAGCACCCCCTTTGGGAGGGGGGGAACCGGGGAGCTGTTTTTT. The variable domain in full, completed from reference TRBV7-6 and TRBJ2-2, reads GAGVSQSPRYKVTKRGQDVALRCDPISGHVSLYWYRQALGQGPEFLTYFNYEAQQDKSGLPNDRFSAERPEGSISTLTIQRTEQRDSAMYRCASTPFGRGGTGELFFGEGSRLTVL.

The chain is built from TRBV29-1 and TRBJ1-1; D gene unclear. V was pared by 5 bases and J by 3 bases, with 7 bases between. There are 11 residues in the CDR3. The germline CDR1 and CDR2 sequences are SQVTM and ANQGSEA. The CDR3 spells CSVLPDTEAFF. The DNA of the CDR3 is TGCAGCGTTCTCCCCGACACTGAAGCTTTCTTT.

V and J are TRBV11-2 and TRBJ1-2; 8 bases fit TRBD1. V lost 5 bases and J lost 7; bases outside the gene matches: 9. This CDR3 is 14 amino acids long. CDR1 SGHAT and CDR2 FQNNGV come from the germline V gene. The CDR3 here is CASSPQGAMVGYTF. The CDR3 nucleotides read TGTGCCAGCAGCCCCCAGGGGGCAATGGTTGGCTACACCTTC.

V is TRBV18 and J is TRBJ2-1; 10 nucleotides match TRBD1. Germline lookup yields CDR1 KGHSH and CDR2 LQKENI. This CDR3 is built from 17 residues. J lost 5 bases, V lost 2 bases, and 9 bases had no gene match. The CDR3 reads CASSPGIGTGENNEQFF. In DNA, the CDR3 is TGTGCCAGCTCACCAGGGATCGGGACAGGGGAAAACAATGAGCAGTTCTTC.

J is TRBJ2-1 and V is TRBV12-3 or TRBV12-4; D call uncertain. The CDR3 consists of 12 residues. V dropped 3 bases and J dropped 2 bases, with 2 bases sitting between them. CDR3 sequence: CASSFAYNEQFF. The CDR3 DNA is TGTGCCAGCAGTTTTGCCTACAATGAGCAGTTCTTC.

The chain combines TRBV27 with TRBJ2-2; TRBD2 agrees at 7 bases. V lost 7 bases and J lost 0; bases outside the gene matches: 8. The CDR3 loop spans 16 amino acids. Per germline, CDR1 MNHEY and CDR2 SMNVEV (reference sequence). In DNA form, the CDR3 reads TGTGCCAGCATCGATCGGCTAGCGGCGAACACCGGGGAGCTGTTTTTT. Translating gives CASIDRLAANTGELFF.

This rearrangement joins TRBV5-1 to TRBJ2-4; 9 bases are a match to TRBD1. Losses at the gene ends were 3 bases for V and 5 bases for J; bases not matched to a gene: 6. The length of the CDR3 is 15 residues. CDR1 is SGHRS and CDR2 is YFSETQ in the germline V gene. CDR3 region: CASSSGDRVQNIQYF. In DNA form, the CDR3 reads TGCGCCAGCAGCTCCGGGGACAGGGTCCAAAACATTCAGTACTTC.

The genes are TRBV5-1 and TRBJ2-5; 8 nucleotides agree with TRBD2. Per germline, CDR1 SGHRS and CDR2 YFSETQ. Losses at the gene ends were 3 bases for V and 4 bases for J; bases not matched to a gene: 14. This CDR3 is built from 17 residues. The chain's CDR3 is CASSSSLAGGYGETQYF. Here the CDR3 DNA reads TGCGCCAGCAGCTCCTCCTTGGCGGGAGGTTATGGAGAGACCCAGTACTTC.

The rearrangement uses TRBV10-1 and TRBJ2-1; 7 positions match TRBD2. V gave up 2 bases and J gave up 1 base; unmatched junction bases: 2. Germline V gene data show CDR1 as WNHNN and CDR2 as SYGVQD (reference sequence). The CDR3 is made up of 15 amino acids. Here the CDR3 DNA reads TGCGCCAGCAGTGAGGATAGCGGGTCCTACAATGAGCAGTTCTTC. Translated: CASSEDSGSYNEQFF.

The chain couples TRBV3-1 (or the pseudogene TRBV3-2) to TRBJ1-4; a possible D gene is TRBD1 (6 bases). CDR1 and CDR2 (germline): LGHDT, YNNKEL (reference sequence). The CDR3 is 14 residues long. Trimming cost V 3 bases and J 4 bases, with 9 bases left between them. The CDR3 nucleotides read TGTGCCAGCAGCCAGGGGGCTGGTAATGAAAAACTGTTTTTT. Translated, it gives CASSQGAGNEKLFF.

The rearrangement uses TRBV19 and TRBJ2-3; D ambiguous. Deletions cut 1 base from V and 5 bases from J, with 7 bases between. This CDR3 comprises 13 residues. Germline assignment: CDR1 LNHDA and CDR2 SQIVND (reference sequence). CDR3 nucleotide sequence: TGTGCCAGTAGTATAGGGCAGCGAGATACGCAGTATTTT. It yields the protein CASSIGQRDTQYF.

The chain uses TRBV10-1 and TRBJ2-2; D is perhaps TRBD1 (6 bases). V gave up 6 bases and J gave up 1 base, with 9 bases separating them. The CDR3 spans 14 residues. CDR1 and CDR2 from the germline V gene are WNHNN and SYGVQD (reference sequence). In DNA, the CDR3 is TGCGCCAGCAGAAAGACAGGGAACACCGGGGAGCTGTTTTTT. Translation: CASRKTGNTGELFF.

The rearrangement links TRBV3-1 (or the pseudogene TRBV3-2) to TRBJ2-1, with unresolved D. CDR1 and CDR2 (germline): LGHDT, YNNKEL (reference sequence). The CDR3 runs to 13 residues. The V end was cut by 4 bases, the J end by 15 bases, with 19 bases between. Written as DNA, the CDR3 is TGTGCCAGCAGCCGACGCGAAGGGTTTTATCTGTTCTTC. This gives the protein CASSRREGFYLFF.

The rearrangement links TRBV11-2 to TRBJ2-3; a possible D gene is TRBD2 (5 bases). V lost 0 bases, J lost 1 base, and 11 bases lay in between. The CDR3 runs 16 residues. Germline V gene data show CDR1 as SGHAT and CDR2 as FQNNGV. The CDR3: CASSLEPDLRTDTQYF. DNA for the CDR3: TGTGCCAGCAGCTTAGAACCGGACTTACGCACAGATACGCAGTATTTT.

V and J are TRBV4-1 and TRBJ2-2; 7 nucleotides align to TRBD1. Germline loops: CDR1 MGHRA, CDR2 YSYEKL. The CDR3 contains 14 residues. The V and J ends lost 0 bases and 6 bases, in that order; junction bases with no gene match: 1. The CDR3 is CASSQETGSGELFF. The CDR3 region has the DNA TGCGCCAGCAGCCAAGAGACAGGGTCCGGGGAGCTGTTTTTT.

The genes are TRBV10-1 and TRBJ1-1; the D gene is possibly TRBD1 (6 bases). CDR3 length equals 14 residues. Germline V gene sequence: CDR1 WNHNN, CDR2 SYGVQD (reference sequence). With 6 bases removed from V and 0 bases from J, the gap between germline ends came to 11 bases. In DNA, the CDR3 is TGCGCCAGCAGCGAGGGGGGTATGAACACTGAAGCTTTCTTT. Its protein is CASSEGGMNTEAFF.